A selection of T cell receptor beta chains follows, all from one sample in a study of blood T cells in healthy people across ages. One entry per CDR3 protein, called by TCRdb with MiXCR from the 5' RACE reads. The sample consists of hundreds of thousands of distinct CDR3 sequences, approximately 25% of them appearing once. The same data also went into a second study, on T cells of mothers and their children.

The sequenced material came from blood. These receptors originate from a boy aged 5-17 years in good health. The CDR3 runs from the conserved cysteine through the conserved F or W. A D gene is named only where the DNA matches it firmly. Clone size is not always given. Where it is, it says once, few, many or a class for expanded clones.

clone size,D gene,V gene,J gene,CDR3 protein,CDR3 DNA
NA,NA,TRBV6-1,TRBJ2-1,CASSEWAGEQFF,TGTGCCAGCAGTGAATGGGCGGGTGAGCAGTTCTTC
NA,TRBD2,TRBV29-1,TRBJ2-7,CSVGTRGEQYF,TGCAGCGTTGGGACTAGGGGCGAGCAGTACTTC
NA,TRBD1,TRBV27,TRBJ1-1,CASGYRDRGTEAFF,TGTGCCAGCGGATACCGGGACAGGGGTACTGAAGCTTTCTTT
few,TRBD1,TRBV5-1,TRBJ1-2,CASSPGTGSSNYGYTF,TGCGCCAGCAGCCCCGGGACAGGCTCTTCTAACTATGGCTACACCTTC
NA,TRBD1,TRBV7-9,TRBJ1-1,CASSPRQGATTEAFF,TGTGCCAGCAGCCCCCGACAGGGGGCAACAACTGAAGCTTTCTTT
few,NA,TRBV10-3,TRBJ2-5,CAIRDAQETQYF,TGTGCCATACGGGACGCACAAGAGACCCAGTACTTC
NA,TRBD2,TRBV28,TRBJ2-7,CASRPGTSGTSPPDYEQYF,TGTGCCAGCAGGCCCGGGACTAGCGGGACGAGCCCTCCTGACTACGAGCAGTACTTC
few,NA,TRBV14,TRBJ2-1,CASSQDPSAVYSYNEQFF,TGTGCCAGCAGCCAAGATCCCTCTGCGGTATACTCCTACAATGAGCAGTTCTTC
NA,NA,TRBV20-1,TRBJ1-3,CSASPGNTIYF,TGCAGTGCTAGCCCCGGAAACACCATATATTTT
NA,NA,TRBV12-3/TRBV12-4,TRBJ2-3,CASSSRQVTDTQYF,TGTGCCAGCAGTTCCAGGCAAGTCACAGATACGCAGTATTTT
NA,TRBD2,TRBV28,TRBJ2-5,CASSPTSGRAQETQYF,TGTGCCAGCAGTCCAACTAGCGGGAGGGCCCAAGAGACCCAGTACTTC
once,TRBD1,TRBV19,TRBJ2-6,CASSITGQHSGANVLTF,TGTGCCAGTAGTATTACGGGACAGCACTCTGGGGCCAACGTCCTGACTTTC
many,NA,TRBV7-2,TRBJ2-4,CASSSQGGAKNIQYF,TGTGCCAGCAGCTCTCAAGGGGGAGCCAAAAACATTCAGTACTTC
few,NA,TRBV5-6,TRBJ2-3,CASSFAVARGGDTQYF,TGTGCCAGCAGCTTTGCTGTGGCTAGAGGGGGAGATACGCAGTATTTT
many,NA,TRBV7-9,TRBJ2-7,CASSLVGTISYEQYF,TGTGCCAGCAGCTTAGTCGGGACAATCTCCTACGAGCAGTACTTC
NA,TRBD2,TRBV3-1,TRBJ2-7,CASSPRGGINEQYF,TGTGCCAGCAGCCCCCGGGGAGGGATCAACGAGCAGTACTTC
few,TRBD2,TRBV9,TRBJ2-1,CASSSLAGASGNEQFF,TGTGCCAGCAGTTCTTTAGCGGGAGCCTCGGGGAATGAGCAGTTCTTC
NA,TRBD2,TRBV6-5,TRBJ2-5,CASSYSLAGGPGETQYF,TGTGCCAGCAGTTACTCTCTAGCGGGGGGGCCCGGAGAGACCCAGTACTTC
NA,NA,TRBV6-1,TRBJ1-1,CASSEAMNTEAFF,TGTGCCAGCAGCGAGGCCATGAACACTGAAGCTTTCTTT
few,NA,TRBV20-1,TRBJ2-7,CSAAAMGGPYEQYF,TGCAGTGCAGCCGCGATGGGGGGACCTTACGAGCAGTACTTC
NA,NA,TRBV6-5,TRBJ1-2,CASSYPGTVGYTF,TGTGCCAGCAGTTACCCAGGGACTGTTGGCTACACCTTC
NA,TRBD2,TRBV14,TRBJ2-1,CASSQDGTSGAYNEQFF,TGTGCCAGCAGCCAAGATGGGACTAGCGGGGCGTACAATGAGCAGTTCTTC
NA,NA,TRBV29-1,TRBJ2-1,CSVDRDKTGVDNEQFF,TGCAGCGTCGACCGTGATAAGACCGGGGTCGACAATGAGCAGTTCTTC
once,NA,TRBV4-1,TRBJ1-5,CASSWELNQPQHF,TGCGCCAGCAGCTGGGAGCTAAATCAGCCCCAGCATTTT
many,NA,TRBV7-6,TRBJ2-1,CASSLGPGLNNEQFF,TGTGCCAGCAGCTTAGGCCCGGGATTAAACAATGAGCAGTTCTTC
few,NA,TRBV5-1,TRBJ2-2,CASSGDPGQVNTGELFF,TGCGCCAGCAGCGGCGACCCGGGACAAGTAAACACCGGGGAGCTGTTTTTT
NA,TRBD1,TRBV6-5,TRBJ1-1,CASSYSWTGNTEAFF,TGTGCCAGCAGTTACTCGTGGACAGGGAACACTGAAGCTTTCTTT
NA,NA,TRBV20-1,TRBJ2-5,CSARAGSVETQYF,TGCAGTGCTAGGGCCGGGAGCGTTGAGACCCAGTACTTC
NA,NA,TRBV7-9,TRBJ1-4,CTSSNPEKLFF,TGTACCAGCAGCAACCCGGAAAAACTGTTTTTT
NA,TRBD1,TRBV7-2,TRBJ1-1,CASSQRQGIGNTEAFF,TGTGCCAGCAGCCAAAGACAGGGTATAGGGAACACTGAAGCTTTCTTT
few,NA,TRBV2,TRBJ2-2,CAGRTEANTGELFF,TGTGCCGGACGGACGGAGGCGAACACCGGGGAGCTGTTTTTT
few,TRBD2,TRBV20-1,TRBJ2-5,CSARGAGGLETQYF,TGCAGTGCTAGGGGAGCGGGGGGTTTGGAGACCCAGTACTTC
NA,TRBD1,TRBV7-9,TRBJ1-4,CASSQDGTGTEKLFF,TGTGCCAGCAGCCAGGATGGGACAGGGACTGAAAAACTGTTTTTT
NA,NA,TRBV7-9,TRBJ2-7,CASSLIETHEQYF,TGTGCCAGCAGCTTAATCGAAACTCACGAGCAGTACTTC
NA,TRBD2,TRBV20-1,TRBJ2-5,CSARHLAGEGETQYF,TGCAGTGCTAGACATCTAGCGGGCGAGGGAGAGACCCAGTACTTC